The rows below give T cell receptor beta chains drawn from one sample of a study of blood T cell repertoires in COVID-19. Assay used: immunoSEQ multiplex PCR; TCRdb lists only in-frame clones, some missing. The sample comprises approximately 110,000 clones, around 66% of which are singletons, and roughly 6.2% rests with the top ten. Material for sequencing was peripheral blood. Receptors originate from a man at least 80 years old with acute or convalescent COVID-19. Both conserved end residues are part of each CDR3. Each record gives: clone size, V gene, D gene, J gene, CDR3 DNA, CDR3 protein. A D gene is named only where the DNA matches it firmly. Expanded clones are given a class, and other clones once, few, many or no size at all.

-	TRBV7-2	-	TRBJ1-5	TGTGCCAGCAGCTTAGGGTTCAGGCAGCCCCAGCATTTT	CASSLGFRQPQHF
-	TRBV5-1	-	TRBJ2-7	TGCGCCAGCAGCCCCGGGAGTTCAGCCGAGCAGTACTTC	CASSPGSSAEQYF
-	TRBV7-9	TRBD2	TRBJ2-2	TGTGCCAGCAGCTCACTAGCGGTTCCGAACACCGGGGAGCTGTTTTTT	CASSSLAVPNTGELFF
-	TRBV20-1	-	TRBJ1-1	TGCAGTGCTAAGGGGGGGACTGAAGCTTTCTTT	CSAKGGTEAFF
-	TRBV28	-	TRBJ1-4	TGTGCCAGCATTGACTCGGGGTTTGAAAAACTGTTTTTT	CASIDSGFEKLFF
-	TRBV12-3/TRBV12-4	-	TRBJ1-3	TGTGCCAGCAGGGACAGCTCTGGAAACACCATATATTTT	CASRDSSGNTIYF
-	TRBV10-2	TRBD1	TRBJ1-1	TGCGCCAGCCTCCGGACAGGGGGTTTTGAAGCTTTCTTT	CASLRTGGFEAFF
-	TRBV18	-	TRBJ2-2	TGTGCCAGCTCACCAGGTCGGACCGGGGAGCTGTTTTTT	CASSPGRTGELFF
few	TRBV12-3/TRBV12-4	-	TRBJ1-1	TGTGCCAGCGGAAGACAGATGAACACTGAAGCTTTCTTT	CASGRQMNTEAFF
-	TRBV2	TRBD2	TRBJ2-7	TGTGCCAGCAGTGGGCGGGAGAGGGGCTACGAGCAGTACTTC	CASSGRERGYEQYF
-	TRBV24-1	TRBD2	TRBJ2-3	TGTGCCACCAGTGGACTAGCGGGAGGGGAGACAGATACGCAGTATTTT	CATSGLAGGETDTQYF
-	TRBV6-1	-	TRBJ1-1	TGTGCCAGCAGTGAAACCCCCGGGGGTGGTGAAGCTTTCTTT	CASSETPGGGEAFF
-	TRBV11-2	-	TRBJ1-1	TGTGCCAGCAGGGCTGTCGGGGGGCGGAACACTGAAGCTTTCTTT	CASRAVGGRNTEAFF
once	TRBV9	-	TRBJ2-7	TGTGCCAGCAGCGTAGCCCCTAGCGAGACCTACGAGCAGTACTTC	CASSVAPSETYEQYF
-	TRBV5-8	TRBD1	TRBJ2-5	TGTGCCGGCCCACCCGGGACAGGGTACCAAGAGACCCAGTACTTC	CAGPPGTGYQETQYF
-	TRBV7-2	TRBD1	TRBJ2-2	TGTGCCAGCAGCTTATTCGGGACAGATAACACCGGGGAGCTGTTTTTT	CASSLFGTDNTGELFF
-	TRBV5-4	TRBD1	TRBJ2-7	TGTGCCAGCAGCTCCCCTCGGACAGGGAGCTACGAGCAGTACTTC	CASSSPRTGSYEQYF
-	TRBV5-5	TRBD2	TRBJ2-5	TGTGCCAGCAGCTTTACTAGCGGGACCCAAGAGACCCAGTACTTC	CASSFTSGTQETQYF
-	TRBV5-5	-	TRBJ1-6	TGTGCCAGCAGTCAGTATAATTCACCCCTCCACTTT	CASSQYNSPLHF
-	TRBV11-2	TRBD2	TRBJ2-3	TGTGCCAGCAGCTTGTCTACGGGAGGGCCGAAAACGCAGTATTTT	CASSLSTGGPKTQYF
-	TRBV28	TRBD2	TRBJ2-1	TGTGCCAGCAGTTTGGGGCGGGGGACTTACAATGAGCAGTTCTTC	CASSLGRGTYNEQFF
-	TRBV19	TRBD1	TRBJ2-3	TGTGCCAGTAGTAAACAGGGGGGAGATACGCAGTATTTT	CASSKQGGDTQYF
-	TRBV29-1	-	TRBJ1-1	TGCAGCGGCCGGGAGGGTGAGGCTTTCTTT	CSGREGEAFF
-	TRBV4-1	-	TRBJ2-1	TGCGCCAGCAGCCTCGGAGGAAGTGAGCAGTTCTTC	CASSLGGSEQFF
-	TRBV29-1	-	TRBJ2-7	TGCAGCGTTGTAATGGGGGCGGTCGTTGGGGAGCAGTACTTC	CSVVMGAVVGEQYF
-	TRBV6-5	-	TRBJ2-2	TGTGCCAGCAGCGGGAGCTTGGGCACCGGGGAGCTGTTTTTT	CASSGSLGTGELFF
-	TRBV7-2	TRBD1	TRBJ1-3	TGTGCCAGCAGCCGGGACAGTTTAACTGGAAACACCATATATTTT	CASSRDSLTGNTIYF
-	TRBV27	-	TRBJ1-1	TGTGCCAGCAGTTTACAGGGGCTGGCAACTGAAGCTTTCTTT	CASSLQGLATEAFF
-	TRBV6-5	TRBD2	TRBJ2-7	TGTGCCAGCAGACTTACTAGCGGCGATTACGAGCAGTACTTC	CASRLTSGDYEQYF
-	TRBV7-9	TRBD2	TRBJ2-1	TGTGCCAGCAGCAAGACTAGCGGCCGATACAATGAGCAGTTCTTC	CASSKTSGRYNEQFF
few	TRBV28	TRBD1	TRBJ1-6	TGTGCCAGCAGTTTAATAGGGGGCCGGTCACCCCTCCACTTT	CASSLIGGRSPLHF
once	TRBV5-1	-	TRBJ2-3	TGCGCCAGCAGCTTAGGAGGGGAAGGTGATGCGCAGTATTTT	CASSLGGEGDAQYF
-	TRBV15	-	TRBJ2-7	TGTGCCACCAGCAGAGATCGAGGGCACAGACACGAGCAGTACTTC	CATSRDRGHRHEQYF
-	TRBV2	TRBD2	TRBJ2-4	TGTGCCAGCAGTGTAGTATCGGGCGGGAGAACAGAGAACATTCAGTACTTC	CASSVVSGGRTENIQYF
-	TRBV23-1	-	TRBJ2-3	TGCGCCAGCAGTCAATCGGGATGGGCAGGACAGGATACGCAGTATTTT	CASSQSGWAGQDTQYF
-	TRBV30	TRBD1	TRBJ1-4	TGTGCCAGACAGGGGGCGGACGAAAAACTGTTTTTT	CARQGADEKLFF
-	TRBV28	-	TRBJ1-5	TGTGCCAGCAGTTTGCTCTCAGGAAGCAATCAGCCCCAGCATTTT	CASSLLSGSNQPQHF
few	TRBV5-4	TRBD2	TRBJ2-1	TGTGCCAGCAGCTTGGCAGCGAGCGGGATCAATGAGCAGTTCTTC	CASSLAASGINEQFF
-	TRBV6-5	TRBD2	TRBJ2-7	TGTGCCAGCAGCCTCGGGACTAGCGGAGAGAAGCAGTACTTC	CASSLGTSGEKQYF
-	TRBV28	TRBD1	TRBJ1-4	TGTGCCAGCAGTCCCCCCGGGACAGGGACAAAACTGTTTTTT	CASSPPGTGTKLFF
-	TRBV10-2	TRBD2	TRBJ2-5	TGCGCCAGCAAGCCTAGCGGGAGGGCGGTGGAGACCCAGTACTTC	CASKPSGRAVETQYF
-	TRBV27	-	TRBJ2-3	TGTGCCAGCAGTTTAATGCTAGCCACAGATACGCAGTATTTT	CASSLMLATDTQYF
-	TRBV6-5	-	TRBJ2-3	TGTGCCAGCAGAAGGACAGAGATTACCACAGATACGCAGTATTTT	CASRRTEITTDTQYF
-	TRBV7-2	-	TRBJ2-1	TGTGCCAGCAGCTACGACAGTCACAATGAGCAGTTCTTC	CASSYDSHNEQFF
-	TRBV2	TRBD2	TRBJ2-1	TGTGCCAGCAGACCAGGACTAAGCGGGAGTTCCTACAATGAGCAGTTCTTC	CASRPGLSGSSYNEQFF